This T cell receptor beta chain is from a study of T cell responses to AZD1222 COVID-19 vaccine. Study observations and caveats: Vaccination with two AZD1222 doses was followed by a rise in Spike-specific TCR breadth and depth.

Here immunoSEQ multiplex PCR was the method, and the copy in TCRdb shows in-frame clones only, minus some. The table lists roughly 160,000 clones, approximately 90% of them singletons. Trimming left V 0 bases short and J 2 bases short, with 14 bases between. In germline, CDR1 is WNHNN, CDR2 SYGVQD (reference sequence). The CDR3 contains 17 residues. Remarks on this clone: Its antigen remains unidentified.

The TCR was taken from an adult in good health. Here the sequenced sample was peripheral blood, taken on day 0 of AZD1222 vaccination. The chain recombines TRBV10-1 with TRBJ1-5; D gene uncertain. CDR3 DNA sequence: TGCGCCAGCAGTGAGTCTCCCCAGATCGGTGGCAATCAGCCCCAGCATTTT. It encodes CASSESPQIGGNQPQHF.